Below are 25 T cell receptor beta chains sequenced from a single sample in a study of T cell repertoires in cytomegalovirus infection. TCRdb redid the calling of the reads with MiXCR, one entry per CDR3 protein. The sample carries 200,000 or so distinct CDR3 sequences, roughly 28% recorded once. Sequenced sample: PBMCs. All receptors come from a human donor in good health (CMV status not recorded). Some clones in this sample may be carry-over from other donors' samples.

This chain joins TRBV6-1 and TRBJ1-1; D is possibly TRBD1 (6 bases). V was pared by 4 bases and J by 4 bases, with 13 bases between. Germline V gene lookup returns CDR1 MNHNS and CDR2 SASEGT. There are 14 residues in the CDR3. The CDR3 protein is CASSGRQAPTEAFF. The DNA for the CDR3 is TGTGCCAGCAGTGGTCGACAGGCCCCCACTGAAGCTTTCTTT.

This clonotype was seen a handful of times. The chain links TRBV5-6 to TRBJ1-1; D remains ambiguous. The CDR3 loop spans 15 amino acids. CDR1 and CDR2 from the germline V gene are SGHDT and YYEEEE. V was trimmed by 5 bases and J by 5 bases, leaving 19 bases between them. CDR3 sequence reads: CASSSVRRGSTEAFF. The CDR3 DNA sequence: TGTGCCAGCAGTTCTGTCCGGCGAGGGTCGACTGAAGCTTTCTTT.

The chain uses TRBV29-1 and TRBJ2-7; no clear D gene. The V and J ends lost 7 bases and 5 bases respectively, with 18 bases between them. Germline lookup yields CDR1 SQVTM and CDR2 ANQGSEA. The length of the CDR3 is 13 residues. CDR3 DNA sequence: TGCAGCGCCCTGAGGACGACTTTCAACGAGCAGTACTTC. This gives the protein CSALRTTFNEQYF.

In regard to this clonotype: Given the absence of the conserved phenylalanine or tryptophan at the CDR3 end, a read error is likely. The V and J genes are TRBV28 and TRBJ2-3, with 16 bases lining up with TRBD2. The CDR3 is made up of 18 amino acids. CDR1 and CDR2 (germline): MDHEN, SYDVKM. J was trimmed by 3 bases and V by 6 bases; bases with no gene match: 9. In DNA form, the CDR3 reads TGTGCCAGCAGATCCCCCGGGACTAGCGGGGGGGCGACAGATACGCAGTATCTT. Its translation: CASRSPGTSGGATDTQYL.

The chain couples TRBV29-1 to TRBJ1-2; D not certain. The CDR3 spans 12 residues. Between the trimmed V and J ends, which lost 5 bases and 4 bases, there was a span of 11 bases. CDR1 is SQVTM and CDR2 is ANQGSEA in the germline V gene. For the CDR3, the DNA is TGCAGCGTTTCTGCCGGGCCCTATGGCTACACCTTC. This gives the protein CSVSAGPYGYTF.

This rearrangement joins TRBV6-2 or TRBV6-3 to TRBJ2-7, with 15 bases aligning to TRBD2. CDR1 and CDR2 from the germline V gene are MNHEY and SVGEGT. The CDR3 runs 19 residues. The V segment lost 5 bases and the J segment 7 bases; nucleotides outside the gene matches: 18. In DNA form, the CDR3 reads TGTGCCAGCAGTCCCCGGACTAGCGGGGGGGCTTCGAGATTCCTTGAGCAGTACTTC. Protein: CASSPRTSGGASRFLEQYF.

The sample holds many counts of this clonotype. The chain employs TRBV7-2 and TRBJ1-2; 9 bases line up with TRBD1. This CDR3 spans 13 amino acids. V lost 5 bases, J lost 8 bases, and 6 bases stayed unmatched. Germline V gives CDR1 SGHTA, CDR2 FQGNSA. As DNA, the CDR3 is TGTGCCAGCAGCCGGGACAGGGAAAAAGGCTACACCTTC. Translated: CASSRDREKGYTF.

The chain employs TRBV12-3 or TRBV12-4 and TRBJ1-5; D is perhaps TRBD1 (5 bases). V lost 6 bases to trimming and J lost 1 base, with 13 bases between them. The length of the CDR3 is 15 residues. This CDR3 is CASRLGTVSNQPQHF. Here the CDR3 DNA reads TGTGCCAGCAGACTTGGGACGGTGAGCAATCAGCCCCAGCATTTT.

This clonotype occurred many times. The chain carries TRBV14 and TRBJ1-5; 8 bases map to TRBD1. Trimming removed 4 bases from V and 1 base from J; junction bases left unmatched: 6. In germline, CDR1 is SGHDN, CDR2 FVKESK. The length of the CDR3 is 16 residues. For the CDR3, the DNA is TGTGCCAGCAGCCGCCGAACAGGGGGAAGCAATCAGCCCCAGCATTTT. This sequence encodes CASSRRTGGSNQPQHF.

A few counts support this clonotype. The chain couples TRBV7-3 to TRBJ2-1, with 7 bases identical to TRBD1. The CDR3 runs 13 residues. Germline CDR1 SGHTA, CDR2 FQGTGA. The V and J ends lost 4 bases and 7 bases, in that order; junction bases with no gene match: 4. The CDR3 protein is CASSSQQGNEQFF. In DNA form, the CDR3 reads TGTGCCAGCAGCTCCCAACAGGGGAATGAGCAGTTCTTC.

This clonotype was detected a few times. The V gene is TRBV7-3, the J gene TRBJ2-5; 12 positions agree with TRBD2. Germline V lookup: CDR1 SGHTA, CDR2 FQGTGA. This CDR3 region has 20 residues. J lost 0 bases, V lost 1 base, and 12 bases had no gene match. CDR3 nucleotide sequence: TGTGCCAGCAGCTTAATCAGACTAGCGGGGGCCACGAGGTACCAAGAGACCCAGTACTTC. It is translated as CASSLIRLAGATRYQETQYF.

Remarks on this clonotype: At one of its ends the junction is not consistent with the germline gene, which may arise from a read error. The chain recombines TRBV7-7 with TRBJ2-3; TRBD2 agrees at 13 bases. Germline CDR1 and CDR2: SSHAT and FNYEAQ (reference sequence). The CDR3 spans 16 residues. The CDR3 nucleotides are TGTGCTAGCAGCTTGGGACTAGCGGGGACCACAGATACGCAGTATTTT. It is translated as CASSLGLAGTTDTQYF.

The table lists this clonotype with a few counts. The chain employs TRBV7-6 and TRBJ1-4; no firm D call. The CDR3 sequence is 13 residues long. Germline CDR1 is SGHVS and CDR2 is FNYEAQ. Between the trimmed V and J ends, which lost 0 bases and 8 bases, there was a span of 7 bases. This CDR3 reads CASSLATQEKLFF. CDR3 DNA: TGTGCCAGCAGCTTAGCCACCCAAGAAAAACTGTTTTTT.

The chain carries TRBV12-3 or TRBV12-4 and TRBJ2-1; maybe TRBD2 (5 bases). CDR3 length equals 15 residues. V was shortened by 5 bases and J by 3 bases, with 14 bases between the two germline ends. The CDR3 coding sequence is TGTGCCAGCAGTCCTTTTAGCGAACGCTACAATGAGCAGTTCTTC. It codes for CASSPFSERYNEQFF.

This clonotype occurred a few times. The rearrangement joins TRBV6-5 to TRBJ2-3, with TRBD1 matching 9 bases. Per germline, CDR1 MNHEY and CDR2 SVGAGI. After removal of 0 bases from V and 4 bases from J, the junction contained 14 bases not matched to a gene. CDR3 length: 19 amino acids. The chain's CDR3 is CASSYSDPRDRDSSDTQYF. CDR3 coding DNA: TGTGCCAGCAGTTACTCGGACCCCCGGGACAGGGATAGTTCAGATACGCAGTATTTT.

Regarding this clonotype: It may be a read error: a sequence one base away is much more abundant. This chain connects TRBV7-2 to TRBJ2-6; D possibly corresponds to TRBD1 (5 bases). CDR3 length equals 15 residues. Germline CDR1 SGHTA, CDR2 FQGNSA. CDR3 sequence reads: CSSSLGAPGANVLTF. CDR3 bases: TGTTCCAGCAGCTTAGGGGCTCCTGGGGCCAACGTCCTGACTTTC.

This clonotype has just a few counts. The chain is built from TRBV5-5 and TRBJ2-1; D remains unclear. Germline lookup yields CDR1 SGHKS and CDR2 YYEKEE (reference sequence). The CDR3 loop spans 11 amino acids. The V end was cut by 0 bases, the J end by 9 bases, with 4 bases between. CDR3 nucleotide sequence: TGTGCCAGCAGCTTGGAAGGTGAGCAGTTCTTC. Protein: CASSLEGEQFF.

This clonotype was counted a few times. This chain joins TRBV29-1 and TRBJ2-2; D may match TRBD1 or TRBD2 (6 bases each). The CDR3 loop spans 15 amino acids. V lost 7 bases, J lost 5 bases, and 20 bases lay in between. Germline lookup yields CDR1 SQVTM and CDR2 ANQGSEA. CDR3 DNA sequence: TGCAGCGGATCGGGCAGGGGAGGAGGAACCGGGGAGCTGTTTTTT. This encodes CSGSGRGGGTGELFF.

This chain uses TRBV7-8 with TRBJ1-1, with D perhaps TRBD1 (5 bases). This CDR3 comprises 15 residues. V was shortened by 4 bases and J by 3 bases, with 15 bases between the two germline ends. Germline loops: CDR1 SGHVS, CDR2 FQNEAQ. The CDR3 nucleotides are TGTGCCAGCAGCTCCCGTCGGGGACTTTACACTGAAGCTTTCTTT. Its translation: CASSSRRGLYTEAFF.

This clonotype showed up just once. A much larger clone differs from this one at a single base, so this may be a read error. The chain couples TRBV7-2 to TRBJ2-7; D might be TRBD1 (6 bases). V was clipped by 4 bases and J by 6 bases, with 19 bases between them. Germline lookup yields CDR1 SGHTA and CDR2 FQGNSA. There are 15 residues in the CDR3. The CDR3 spells CASSSQGPPLFEQYF. In DNA, the CDR3 is TGTGCCAGCAGCTCACAGGGACCGCCACTTTTCGAGCAGTACTTC.

Ten or more counts support this clonotype. V usage is TRBV7-8 and J usage is TRBJ2-2, with no clear D. Germline V gene sequence: CDR1 SGHVS, CDR2 FQNEAQ. The CDR3 covers 18 residues. V gave up 5 bases and J gave up 3 bases, with 22 bases separating them. The CDR3 sequence is CASSPYRVQTTDTGELFF. The CDR3 DNA sequence: TGTGCCAGCAGCCCTTACCGGGTCCAGACGACCGACACCGGGGAGCTGTTTTTT. Full variable domain (remainder filled in from reference TRBV7-8 and TRBJ2-2): GAGVSQSPRYKVAKRGQDVALRCDPISGHVSLFWYQQALGQGPEFLTYFQNEAQLDKSGLPSDRFFAERPEGSVSTLKIQRTQQEDSAVYLCASSPYRVQTTDTGELFFGEGSRLTVL.

The chain is built from TRBV12-3 or TRBV12-4 and TRBJ1-2, with D unresolved. The V and J ends lost 7 bases and 4 bases respectively, with 16 bases between them. The CDR3 covers 14 residues. The CDR3 nucleotides read TGTGCCAGCACCTTACTGGGGTCCAGCTATGGCTACACCTTC. It codes for CASTLLGSSYGYTF.

The J gene is TRBJ1-2, the V gene TRBV25-1; D unresolved. Germline V gene data show CDR1 as MGHDK and CDR2 as SYGVNS. The CDR3 has 12 residues. Trimming pared 8 bases from V and 4 bases from J, leaving 11 bases between. The CDR3, as DNA: TGTGCCAGCCGCACTGGGAGCTATGGCTACACCTTC. It specifies CASRTGSYGYTF.

This clonotype was counted a few times. The V call is TRBV19, the J call TRBJ2-5, with D perhaps TRBD2 (6 bases). Germline assignment: CDR1 LNHDA and CDR2 SQIVND (reference sequence). The CDR3 is made up of 15 amino acids. V was shortened by 5 bases and J by 1 base, with 14 bases between the two germline ends. The CDR3 DNA is TGTGCCAGTAGTGTACTAGCTGGAGGCCAAGAGACCCAGTACTTC. Amino acids: CASSVLAGGQETQYF.

CDR3 amino acids: CAWSVLSGLTTDTQYF. The CDR3 bases are TGTGCCTGGAGTGTACTGTCAGGACTGACCACAGATACGCAGTATTTT. The chain uses TRBV30 and TRBJ2-3, with D possibly being TRBD2 (5 bases). The germline CDR1 and CDR2 sequences are GTSNPN and SVGIG (reference sequence). The CDR3 extends over 16 amino acids. The V end was cut by 0 bases, the J end by 2 bases, with 15 bases between.